The source of this T cell receptor beta chain is a study of CD8+ T cells in alopecia areata. Whole-study findings and limits: Scalp repertoires also include resident alphabeta T cells from normal skin. One nonresponder makes the tie between baseline CD8+ expansion and response uncertain.

Extracted from the samples, RNA was reverse transcribed into cDNA to serve as the sequencing template. Sequencing used immunoSEQ multiplex PCR; TCRdb keeps in-frame clones, though not all of them. The table has about 200,000 clones, approximately 38% seen once. About this clone itself: Its antigen is unidentified.

Regarding treatment: oral pan-JAK inhibitor, 5-10 mg twice daily. Sorting of CD4+ and CD8+ T cells was performed on PBMCs. The CDR3 extends over 16 amino acids. V gave up 0 bases and J gave up 0 bases, with 12 bases separating them. Germline values: CDR1 LNHNV, CDR2 YYDKDF (reference sequence). The chain uses TRBV15 and TRBJ2-7; D might be TRBD1 (6 bases). Source: CD4+ T cells sorted from blood, taken between weeks 30 and 35, from a patient treated with tofacitinib. The receptor was isolated from a human donor with alopecia areata. The CDR3, as DNA: TGTGCCACCAGCAGAGAGGGACAATTCAGCTCCTACGAGCAGTACTTC. Its protein product is CATSREGQFSSYEQYF.